This record looks at one TCR beta chain sequence and its context. The record originates from a study of blood T cell repertoires in COVID-19. Study as a whole: Collection of acute and convalescent COVID-19 samples took place in the United States, Italy and Spain.

The germline V gene has CDR1 KGHDR and CDR2 SFDVKD. The J segment lost 2 bases and the V segment lost 1 base, leaving 7 bases of the junction unmatched. This CDR3 comprises 18 residues. Clones were sequenced by immunoSEQ multiplex PCR, and TCRdb holds only the in-frame ones, with some missing. This table holds fewer than 85,000 clones, 75% to 85% found once. The gene calls are TRBV24-1 and TRBJ2-3; 11 positions match TRBD2. The material sequenced was peripheral blood. This receptor was identified in a woman aged 55-75 years with acute or convalescent COVID-19. The CDR3 spells CATSDLAHSGGATDTQYF. The CDR3 DNA follows: TGTGCCACCAGTGATTTAGCCCATAGCGGGGGGGCCACAGATACGCAGTATTTT.